These 30 T cell receptor beta chains share one sample of origin, sequenced in a study of monozygotic twins with cystic fibrosis. Repertoires were generated with immunoSEQ multiplex PCR, while TCRdb's copy carries only in-frame clones and drops some. The sample shows fewer than 20,000 clones, approximately 96% of them seen only once. The sample comprised blood. These TCRs come from a woman aged 30 to 39 with cystic fibrosis.

The chain carries TRBV6-1 and TRBJ1-6; the D is unclear. V lost 3 bases and J lost 9, with 18 bases in between. Germline V gives CDR1 MNHNS, CDR2 SASEGT. The length of the CDR3 is 16 residues. The CDR3 DNA reads as TGTGCCAGCAGTGAGGCCGTCCCCATCCTCGGTTCACCCCTCCACTTT. It specifies CASSEAVPILGSPLHF.

The genes are TRBV6-1 and TRBJ2-7; 9 positions match TRBD1. The CDR3 consists of 14 residues. Germline CDR1 is MNHNS and CDR2 is SASEGT. V shed 6 bases and J 4 bases; nucleotides not matched to a gene: 7. In DNA form, the CDR3 reads TGTGCCAGCAGGTCCGGGACAGGGTTGTACGAGCAGTACTTC. Its translation is CASRSGTGLYEQYF.

The chain is built from TRBV7-2 and TRBJ2-7, with no clear D. The CDR3 sequence is 13 residues long. V was trimmed by 1 base and J by 3 bases, leaving 7 bases between them. Germline V gene data show CDR1 as SGHTA and CDR2 as FQGNSA. The DNA of the CDR3 is TGTGCCAGCAGCTTAGGCAGCTTCTACGAGCAGTACTTC. Residues: CASSLGSFYEQYF.

This chain joins TRBV7-2 and TRBJ2-5; 7 nucleotides align to TRBD2. Germline CDR1 is SGHTA and CDR2 is FQGNSA. The CDR3 is 14 residues long. V gave up 3 bases and J gave up 5 bases; unmatched junction bases: 6. The CDR3 DNA is TGTGCCAGCAGCTTTTCCGCGGGAGCGGAGACCCAGTACTTC. Amino acid sequence: CASSFSAGAETQYF.

The chain couples TRBV16 to TRBJ2-1, with 14 bases aligning to TRBD2. The junction had 2 bases not matched to a gene; V was cut back by 2 bases and J by 8 bases. The CDR3 runs 15 residues. CDR1 KGHSY and CDR2 FQNENV come from the germline V gene. CDR3 nucleotides: TGTGCCAGCAGCCAACCGGGACTAGCGGGGGATGAGCAGTTCTTC. Amino acids: CASSQPGLAGDEQFF. Supplemented by reference TRBV16 and TRBJ2-1, the full variable domain reads GEEVAQTPKHLVRGEGQKAKLYCAPIKGHSYVFWYQQVLKNEFKFLISFQNENVFDETGMPKERFSAKCLPNSPCSLEIQATKLEDSAVYFCASSQPGLAGDEQFFGPGTRLTVL.

CDR3 DNA sequence: TGCGCCAGCAGCTTGTATACAGGGACCTCCTACGAGCAGTACTTC. Translating gives CASSLYTGTSYEQYF. The V and J genes are TRBV5-1 and TRBJ2-7; the D gene is possibly TRBD1 (6 bases). V lost 1 base and J 0 bases, leaving 11 bases between the germline ends. The germline V gene encodes CDR1 SGHRS and CDR2 YFSETQ. This CDR3 is 15 amino acids long.

The chain combines TRBV18 with TRBJ1-2; D perhaps matches TRBD1 (5 bases). The V and J ends lost 3 bases and 3 bases respectively, with 17 bases between them. Germline assignment: CDR1 KGHSH and CDR2 LQKENI. There are 16 residues in the CDR3. The CDR3 sequence is CASSPSPGEKDYGYTF. For the CDR3, the DNA is TGTGCCAGCTCACCGTCCCCGGGGGAGAAGGACTATGGCTACACCTTC.

The chain links TRBV7-9 to TRBJ2-7; D is ambiguous. Germline loops: CDR1 SEHNR, CDR2 FQNEAQ (reference sequence). The CDR3 is 19 residues long. Trimming took off 2 bases at V and 2 bases at J, with 25 bases between the two ends. The CDR3 region is CASSLQPTLRHSGPYEQYF. CDR3 bases: TGTGCCAGCAGCTTACAACCGACCCTCAGACATTCAGGCCCCTACGAGCAGTACTTC.

The chain employs TRBV10-3 and TRBJ2-7; D possibly corresponds to TRBD1 (6 bases). Trimming cost V 3 bases and J 1 base, with 25 bases left between them. This CDR3 has 19 residues. The germline V gene has CDR1 ENHRY and CDR2 SYGVKD. This CDR3 is CAISDRSVTGTQGSYEQYF. The CDR3 DNA reads TGTGCCATCAGTGACCGAAGCGTTACTGGGACCCAGGGGTCCTACGAGCAGTACTTC.

The rearrangement links TRBV10-3 to TRBJ1-6; TRBD1 might be the D (5 bases). This CDR3 is 15 amino acids long. V gave up 3 bases and J gave up 7 bases, with 13 bases separating them. Germline lookup yields CDR1 ENHRY and CDR2 SYGVKD. CDR3: CAISEGSRANSPLHF. In DNA, the CDR3 is TGTGCCATCAGTGAAGGAAGCAGGGCAAATTCACCCCTCCACTTT.

V is TRBV7-8 and J is TRBJ2-5; no clear D gene. The CDR3 spans 13 residues. Germline CDR1 reads SGHVS; CDR2 reads FQNEAQ. Trimming stripped 4 bases from V and 2 bases from J, with 8 bases between. The CDR3 coding sequence is TGTGCCAGCAGCTCTACCCCGCAAGAGACCCAGTACTTC. Residues: CASSSTPQETQYF.

The chain has TRBV6-5 and TRBJ2-2; D is possibly TRBD1 (6 bases). The CDR3 covers 11 residues. Germline assignment: CDR1 MNHEY and CDR2 SVGAGI. Trimming took off 5 bases at V and 8 bases at J, with 6 bases between the two ends. CDR3 in amino acids: CASSQGGELFF. CDR3 nucleotides: TGTGCCAGCAGTCAGGGGGGGGAGCTGTTTTTT.

This chain links TRBV4-3 with TRBJ1-5; weak D call: TRBD1 (5 bases). The CDR3 covers 15 residues. Trimming removed 4 bases at V and 5 bases at J, with 15 bases between. Germline V CDR1 and CDR2: LGHNA, YSLEER. The CDR3 region has the DNA TGCGCCAGCAGCCCCTTAGCGGGGGGGGATCAGCCCCAGCATTTT. This gives the protein CASSPLAGGDQPQHF.

CDR3 DNA sequence: TGCGCCAGCAGCCTCTCAGGGGGTTTTCCCGGCAATCAGCCCCAGCATTTT. Its translation: CASSLSGGFPGNQPQHF. The chain combines TRBV4-1 with TRBJ1-5; 7 bases agree with TRBD1. The CDR3 contains 17 residues. V was clipped by 4 bases and J by 2 bases; unmatched bases: 11. The germline CDR1 and CDR2 sequences are MGHRA and YSYEKL.

The chain has TRBV6-1 and TRBJ2-7, with D possibly matching TRBD2 (5 bases). V was trimmed by 2 bases and J by 4 bases, leaving 6 bases between them. The CDR3 loop spans 12 amino acids. The germline V gene has CDR1 MNHNS and CDR2 SASEGT. The CDR3 sequence is CASSESGYEQYF. The CDR3 DNA is TGTGCCAGCAGTGAATCGGGATACGAGCAGTACTTC.

V is TRBV6-6 and J is TRBJ2-5; TRBD2 matches 11 bases. The CDR3 extends over 15 amino acids. Germline CDR1 reads MNHNY; CDR2 reads SVGAGI (reference sequence). V shed 6 bases and J 3 bases; nucleotides not matched to a gene: 6. The CDR3: CASRLTSGGKETQYF. The CDR3 DNA follows: TGTGCCAGCAGACTCACTAGCGGGGGTAAAGAGACCCAGTACTTC.

V is TRBV6-6 and J is TRBJ2-2, with TRBD1 identical over 10 bases. Germline V gives CDR1 MNHNY, CDR2 SVGAGI (reference sequence). This CDR3 region has 16 residues. The trim removed 0 bases at V and 9 bases at J, leaving 7 bases unmatched. The CDR3 loop reads CASSYSAGQGTRELFF. The CDR3 coding sequence is TGTGCCAGCAGTTACTCAGCGGGACAGGGGACCCGGGAGCTGTTTTTT.

The chain joins TRBV4-1 to TRBJ2-3; TRBD2 aligns across 9 bases. Germline V gives CDR1 MGHRA, CDR2 YSYEKL. The CDR3 extends over 19 amino acids. After removal of 0 bases from V and 3 bases from J, the junction contained 13 bases not matched to a gene. CDR3 in DNA: TGCGCCAGCAGCCAAGACGTCCCTAGGCTAGCGGGACCGACAGATACGCAGTATTTT. Its translation: CASSQDVPRLAGPTDTQYF.

This sequence joins TRBV14 and TRBJ1-2; a weak D match, TRBD1 (5 bases). This CDR3 contains 14 residues. Germline V lookup: CDR1 SGHDN, CDR2 FVKESK. The V end was cut by 0 bases, the J end by 7 bases, with 12 bases between. In nucleotides, the CDR3 is TGTGCCAGCAGCCAAGAGGGCAGGGCGGGTGGCTACACCTTC. This gives the protein CASSQEGRAGGYTF.

The J gene is TRBJ1-2, the V gene TRBV18; D might be TRBD1 (5 bases). V was clipped by 3 bases and J by 3 bases, with 11 bases between them. This CDR3 region has 14 residues. Germline V lookup: CDR1 KGHSH, CDR2 LQKENI. CDR3 DNA sequence: TGTGCCAGCTCACCCCTCCCGGGGGACTATGGCTACACCTTC. It is translated as CASSPLPGDYGYTF. The entire variable domain, with the rest obtained from reference TRBV18 and TRBJ1-2, is as follows: NAGVMQNPRHLVRRRGQEARLRCSPMKGHSHVYWYRQLPEEGLKFMVYLQKENIIDESGMPKERFSAEFPKEGPSILRIQQVVRGDSAAYFCASSPLPGDYGYTFGSGTRLTVV.

DNA of the CDR3: TGTGCCAGCTCACCGACAGGGAATACTGAAGCTTTCTTT. This gives the protein CASSPTGNTEAFF. This chain joins TRBV18 and TRBJ1-1; 7 bases agree with TRBD1. The CDR3 sequence is 13 residues long. V shed 3 bases and J 5 bases; nucleotides not matched to a gene: 3. CDR1 KGHSH and CDR2 LQKENI come from the germline V gene.

As DNA, the CDR3 is TGTGCCAGCAGCGTTAGCGGCGGCTCTTACAATGAGCAGTTCTTC. Its protein product is CASSVSGGSYNEQFF. The chain recombines TRBV9 with TRBJ2-1, with a tentative D call TRBD2 (6 bases). This CDR3 is 15 amino acids long. The V and J ends lost 2 bases and 4 bases respectively, with 13 bases between them. Germline V CDR1 and CDR2: SGDLS, YYNGEE.

The V gene is TRBV7-9, the J gene TRBJ2-7; D perhaps matches TRBD1 (6 bases). Germline CDR1 SEHNR, CDR2 FQNEAQ (reference sequence). This CDR3 is built from 16 residues. Trimming removed 2 bases from V and 0 bases from J, with 14 bases in between. The CDR3 bases are TGTGCCAGCAGCTTATCCGGGACAAGTACCTCCTACGAGCAGTACTTC. As protein: CASSLSGTSTSYEQYF. The full variable domain, rest sourced from reference TRBV7-9 and TRBJ2-7, is DTGVSQNPRHKITKRGQNVTFRCDPISEHNRLYWYRQTLGQGPEFLTYFQNEAQLEKSRLLSDRFSAERPKGSFSTLEIQRTEQGDSAMYLCASSLSGTSTSYEQYFGPGTRLTVT.

The chain links TRBV5-1 to TRBJ2-5; D remains unclear. With 4 bases removed from V and 0 bases from J, the gap between germline ends came to 16 bases. CDR1 is SGHRS and CDR2 is YFSETQ in the germline V gene. The CDR3 has 16 residues. Here the CDR3 DNA reads TGCGCCAGCAGCCGTGCAGGCCTCCAGTACCAAGAGACCCAGTACTTC. It yields the protein CASSRAGLQYQETQYF.

The sample holds one count of this clone. This chain joins TRBV10-3 and TRBJ1-1, with 7 bases fitting TRBD1. V was pared by 5 bases and J by 5 bases, with 5 bases of the junction left unmatched. Germline V gene data show CDR1 as ENHRY and CDR2 as SYGVKD. The CDR3 contains 13 residues. The CDR3 DNA reads TGTGCCATCAGTTCAGGGGGACGGACTGAAGCTTTCTTT. Its translation: CAISSGGRTEAFF.

This chain joins TRBV11-2 and TRBJ1-2; TRBD1 matches 8 bases. The CDR3 extends over 12 amino acids. The germline V gene has CDR1 SGHAT and CDR2 FQNNGV. The V gene end was trimmed by 5 bases and the J gene end by 6 bases; junction bases not matched to a gene: 2. The CDR3 sequence: CASSAGQDGYTF. CDR3 DNA: TGTGCCAGCAGCGCGGGACAGGATGGCTACACCTTC.

Details on this clone: Mismatch with germline at one junction end may stem from a read error. The V call is TRBV18, the J call TRBJ2-7; 9 nucleotides match TRBD1. Germline CDR1 KGHSH, CDR2 LQKENI. The CDR3 sequence is 16 residues long. The CDR3 loop is CASSPPGQGIYYEQYF. As DNA, the CDR3 is TGTGCCAGCTCCCCACCGGGACAGGGAATCTACTACGAGCAGTACTTC.

The gene calls are TRBV5-1 and TRBJ2-5; 10 nucleotides line up with TRBD2. Germline V gives CDR1 SGHRS, CDR2 YFSETQ. The CDR3 covers 16 residues. V trimming: 3 bases; J trimming: 2 bases; junction bases outside the gene matches: 7. The CDR3 region has the DNA TGCGCCAGCAGCTGGGGTAGCGGGGGGCCACAAGAGACCCAGTACTTC. It encodes CASSWGSGGPQETQYF.

The chain joins TRBV5-1 to TRBJ2-7, with D perhaps given as TRBD1 or TRBD2 (5 bases each). Germline-derived CDR1 and CDR2 are SGHRS and YFSETQ. V lost 4 bases, J lost 4 bases, and 15 bases lay in between. This CDR3 is built from 14 residues. The CDR3 protein is CASSPRAEGYEQYF. The CDR3 DNA sequence: TGCGCCAGCAGCCCCAGGGCAGAGGGGTACGAGCAGTACTTC.

A single count supports this clone. Written as DNA, the CDR3 is TGTGCCAGCAGCGTAGGGGGTTCGGTGGGCTACGAGCAGTACTTC. This encodes CASSVGGSVGYEQYF. V is TRBV9 and J is TRBJ2-7; D remains unclear. The V and J ends lost 0 bases and 3 bases respectively, with 13 bases between them. Per germline, CDR1 SGDLS and CDR2 YYNGEE. The CDR3 has 15 residues. The variable domain in full, completed from reference TRBV9 and TRBJ2-7, reads DSGVTQTPKHLITATGQRVTLRCSPRSGDLSVYWYQQSLDQGLQFLIQYYNGEERAKGNILERFSAQQFPDLHSELNLSSLELGDSALYFCASSVGGSVGYEQYFGPGTRLTVT.